This is a list of T cell receptor beta chains from one sample in a study of OX40 agonist ivuxolimab in advanced cancers. TCRdb keeps only in-frame clones here, not all; method: immunoSEQ multiplex PCR. The profile covers tens of thousands of clones, with roughly 90% appearing a single time and about 45% taken by the ten largest. Sequencing used CD4+ or CD8+ T cells sorted from blood, obtained in a trial of the OX40 agonist ivuxolimab. Receptors were obtained from an adult with an advanced solid tumor such as melanoma, head and neck, liver or kidney cancer. Each CDR3 is given with its conserved first and last residue. D genes are given only for firm matches. The listing skips clone size in some rows; elsewhere it reads once, few, many or a size class.

V gene	clone size	J gene	D gene	CDR3 protein	CDR3 DNA
TRBV6-6	once	TRBJ1-3	-	CATPGEAGNTIYF	TGTGCCACTCCAGGGGAGGCTGGAAACACCATATATTTT
TRBV6-4	-	TRBJ1-6	-	CASSDSPGSSSPLHF	TGTGCCAGCAGTGACTCACCAGGGAGTTCTTCACCCCTCCACTTT
TRBV11-2	-	TRBJ1-3	-	CASSVAGVSGNTIYF	TGTGCCAGCAGTGTGGCTGGGGTATCTGGAAACACCATATATTTT
TRBV7-9	-	TRBJ1-5	TRBD1	CASSSDREYDQPQHF	TGTGCCAGCAGCTCCGACAGGGAGTACGATCAGCCCCAGCATTTT
TRBV2	-	TRBJ2-7	TRBD1	CASSVQGANEQYF	TGTGCCAGCAGTGTTCAGGGGGCCAACGAGCAGTACTTC
TRBV6-5	-	TRBJ2-7	-	CASSYGSSDTSYEQYF	TGTGCCAGCAGTTACGGTTCGTCGGACACCAGCTACGAGCAGTACTTC
TRBV9	-	TRBJ2-2	-	CASSVGGTGELFF	TGTGCCAGCAGCGTAGGAGGGACCGGGGAGCTGTTTTTT
TRBV7-9	-	TRBJ2-7	TRBD1	CASSLTGTGIYEQYF	TGTGCCAGCAGCTTAACCGGGACAGGGATCTACGAGCAGTACTTC
TRBV4-1	-	TRBJ2-7	-	CASSQGDEQYF	TGCGCCAGCAGCCAAGGCGACGAGCAGTACTTC
TRBV20-1	-	TRBJ2-4	-	CSALTGGIQYF	TGCAGTGCTCTGACAGGAGGAATTCAGTACTTC
TRBV4-3	medium-sized	TRBJ1-6	-	CASRQDQLNSPLHF	TGCGCCAGCAGACAAGATCAGCTTAATTCACCCCTCCACTTT
TRBV28	-	TRBJ2-6	TRBD2	CASSFPVQRITGRAGANVLTF	TGTGCCAGCAGTTTCCCAGTTCAAAGGATTACTGGGAGGGCTGGGGCCAACGTCCTGACTTTC
TRBV11-2	-	TRBJ2-1	-	CASRLGIRPEQFF	TGTGCCAGCAGACTGGGAATCCGTCCCGAGCAGTTCTTC
TRBV11-3	-	TRBJ2-2	-	CASSSESGELFF	TGTGCCAGCAGCTCGGAGTCCGGGGAGCTGTTTTTT
TRBV28	-	TRBJ2-1	-	CASSLLVRFEWQFF	TGTGCCAGCAGTTTGCTAGTTCGGTTTGAATGGCAGTTCTTC
TRBV30	-	TRBJ1-3	TRBD1	CAWSGMGTGKLLDTIYF	TGTGCCTGGAGTGGGATGGGGACAGGGAAACTTTTGGACACCATATATTTT
TRBV19	-	TRBJ2-4	-	CASSIVLGAGLETKNIQYF	TGTGCCAGTAGTATAGTCCTCGGGGCAGGGTTGGAGACCAAAAACATTCAGTACTTC
TRBV28	once	TRBJ2-3	-	CASSTRGQGWSTDTQYF	TGTGCCAGCAGCACCCGGGGGCAGGGCTGGAGCACAGATACGCAGTATTTT
TRBV25-1	-	TRBJ1-4	TRBD1	CASSVQGTNEKLFF	TGTGCCAGCAGTGTACAGGGGACTAATGAAAAACTGTTTTTT
TRBV6-1	-	TRBJ1-3	TRBD1	CASSLTGTGNTIYF	TGTGCCAGCAGCTTGACAGGGACTGGAAACACCATATATTTT
TRBV19	-	TRBJ1-1	TRBD1	CASSPRRQGTNTEAFF	TGTGCCAGTAGTCCCAGACGACAGGGAACGAACACTGAAGCTTTCTTT
TRBV27	-	TRBJ1-2	-	CASSLGVGGNLGGYTF	TGTGCCAGCAGTTTGGGGGTGGGGGGCAATCTTGGGGGCTACACCTTC
TRBV5-5	-	TRBJ1-2	-	CASTNSGPLSGINSYTF	TGTGCCAGCACTAACTCGGGCCCCCTTTCAGGGATTAATAGCTACACCTTC
TRBV4-1	-	TRBJ1-1	-	CASSQGGSQYLNTEAFF	TGCGCCAGCAGCCAAGGTGGGTCGCAGTATCTGAACACTGAAGCTTTCTTT
TRBV2	-	TRBJ2-7	TRBD2	CASSDLGGSVHEQYF	TGTGCCAGCAGTGATCTCGGGGGGTCAGTCCACGAGCAGTACTTC
TRBV25-1	-	TRBJ1-2	TRBD1	CASSELVSGGYGYTF	TGTGCCAGCAGTGAATTGGTATCAGGGGGCTACGGCTACACCTTC
TRBV14	-	TRBJ2-5	-	CASSQEEETQYF	TGTGCCAGCAGCCAAGAAGAAGAGACCCAGTACTTC
TRBV9	-	TRBJ1-1	-	CASSSPPREHEAFF	TGTGCCAGCAGCTCCCCGCCGAGGGAACATGAAGCTTTCTTT
TRBV11-2	-	TRBJ1-5	-	CASSLGTSNQPQHF	TGTGCCAGCAGCTTAGGGACCAGCAATCAGCCCCAGCATTTT